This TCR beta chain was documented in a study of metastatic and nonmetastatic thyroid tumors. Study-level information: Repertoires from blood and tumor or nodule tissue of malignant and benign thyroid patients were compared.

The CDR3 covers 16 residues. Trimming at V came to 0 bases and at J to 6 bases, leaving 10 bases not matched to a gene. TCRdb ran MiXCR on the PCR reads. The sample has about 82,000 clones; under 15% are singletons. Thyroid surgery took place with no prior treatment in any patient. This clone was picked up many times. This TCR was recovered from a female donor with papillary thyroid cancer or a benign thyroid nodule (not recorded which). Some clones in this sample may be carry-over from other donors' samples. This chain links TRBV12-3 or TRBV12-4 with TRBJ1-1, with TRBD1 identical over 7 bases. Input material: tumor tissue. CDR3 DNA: TGTGCCAGCAGTTTAGCGACCAGACAGGGCTTACCTGAAGCTTTCTTT. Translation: CASSLATRQGLPEAFF.